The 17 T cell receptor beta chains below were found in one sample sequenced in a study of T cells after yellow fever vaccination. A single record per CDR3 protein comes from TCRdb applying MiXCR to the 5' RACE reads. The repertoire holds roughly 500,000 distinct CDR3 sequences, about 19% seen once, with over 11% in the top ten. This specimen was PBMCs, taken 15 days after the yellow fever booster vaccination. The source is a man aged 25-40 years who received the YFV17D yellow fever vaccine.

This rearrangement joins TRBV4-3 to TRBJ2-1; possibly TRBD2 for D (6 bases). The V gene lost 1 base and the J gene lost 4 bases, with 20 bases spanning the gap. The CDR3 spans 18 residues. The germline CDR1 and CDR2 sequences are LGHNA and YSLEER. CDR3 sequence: CASSQGVRGRILYNEQFF. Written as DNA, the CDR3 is TGCGCCAGCAGCCAAGGGGTTCGAGGGAGGATTTTATACAATGAGCAGTTCTTC.

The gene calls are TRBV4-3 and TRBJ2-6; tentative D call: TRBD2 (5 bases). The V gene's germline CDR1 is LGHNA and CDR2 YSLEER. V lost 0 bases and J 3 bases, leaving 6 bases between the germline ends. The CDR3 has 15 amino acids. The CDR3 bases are TGCGCCAGCAGCCAAGAAGGAGGTGGGGCCAACGTCCTGACTTTC. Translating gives CASSQEGGGANVLTF.

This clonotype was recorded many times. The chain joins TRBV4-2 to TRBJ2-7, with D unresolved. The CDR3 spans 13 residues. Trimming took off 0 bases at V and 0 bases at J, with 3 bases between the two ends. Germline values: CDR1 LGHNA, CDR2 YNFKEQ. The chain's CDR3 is CASSQDHSYEQYF. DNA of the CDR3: TGTGCCAGCAGCCAAGATCACTCCTACGAGCAGTACTTC.

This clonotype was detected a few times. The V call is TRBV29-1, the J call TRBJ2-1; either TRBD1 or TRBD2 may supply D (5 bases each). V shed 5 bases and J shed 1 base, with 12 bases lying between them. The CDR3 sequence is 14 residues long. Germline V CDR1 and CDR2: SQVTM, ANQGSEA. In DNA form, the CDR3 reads TGCAGCGTTCCTGGGACCCCTTCCTACAATGAGCAGTTCTTC. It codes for CSVPGTPSYNEQFF.

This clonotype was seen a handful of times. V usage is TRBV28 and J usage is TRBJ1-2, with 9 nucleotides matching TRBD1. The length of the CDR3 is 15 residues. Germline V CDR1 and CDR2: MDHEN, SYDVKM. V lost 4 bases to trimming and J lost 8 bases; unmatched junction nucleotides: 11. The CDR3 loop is CASSSPGQGAGGYTF. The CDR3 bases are TGTGCCAGCAGTTCACCGGGACAGGGAGCAGGAGGCTACACCTTC.

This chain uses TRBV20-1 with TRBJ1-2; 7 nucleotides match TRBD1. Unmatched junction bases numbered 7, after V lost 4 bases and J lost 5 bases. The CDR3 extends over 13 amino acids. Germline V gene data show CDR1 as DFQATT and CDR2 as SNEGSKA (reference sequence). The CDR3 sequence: CSATTGAMYGYTF. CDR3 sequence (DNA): TGCAGTGCTACTACAGGGGCCATGTATGGCTACACCTTC.

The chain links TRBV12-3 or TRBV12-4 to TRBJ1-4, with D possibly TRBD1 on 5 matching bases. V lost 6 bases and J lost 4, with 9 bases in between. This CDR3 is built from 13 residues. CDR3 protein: CASRRGYNEKLFF. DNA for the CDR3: TGTGCCAGCAGGAGGGGCTATAATGAAAAACTGTTTTTT.

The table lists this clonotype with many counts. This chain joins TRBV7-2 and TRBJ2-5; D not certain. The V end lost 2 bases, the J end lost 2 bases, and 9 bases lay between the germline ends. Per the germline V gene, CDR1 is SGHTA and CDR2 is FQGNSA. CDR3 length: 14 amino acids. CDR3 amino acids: CASSLNRNQETQYF. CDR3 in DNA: TGTGCCAGCAGCTTAAACAGAAATCAAGAGACCCAGTACTTC.

The CDR3, as DNA: TGTGCCAGCAGCTCGATAAATGGCAATGAGCAGTTCTTC. As protein: CASSSINGNEQFF. The J gene is TRBJ2-1, the V gene TRBV5-8; no clear D. CDR1 and CDR2 from the germline V gene are SGHTS and YDEGEE. This CDR3 has 13 residues. The V end lost 3 bases, the J end lost 6 bases, and 10 bases lay between the germline ends.

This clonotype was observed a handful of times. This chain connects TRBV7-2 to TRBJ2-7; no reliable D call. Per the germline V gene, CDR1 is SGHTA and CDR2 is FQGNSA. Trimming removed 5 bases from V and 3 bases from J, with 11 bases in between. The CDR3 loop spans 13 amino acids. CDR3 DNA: TGTGCCAGCAGCAGCGCAAGGGACTACGAGCAGTACTTC. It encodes CASSSARDYEQYF.

CDR3 amino acids: CSASQERQGRRFDTEAFF. CDR3 in DNA: TGCAGTGCTAGCCAAGAGCGACAGGGGCGGAGGTTCGACACTGAAGCTTTCTTT. V gene TRBV20-1 combines with J gene TRBJ1-1; 8 bases line up with TRBD1. CDR3 length equals 18 residues. CDR1 is DFQATT and CDR2 is SNEGSKA in the germline V gene (reference sequence). J gave up 3 bases and V 3 bases, and 18 bases lay outside the gene matches.

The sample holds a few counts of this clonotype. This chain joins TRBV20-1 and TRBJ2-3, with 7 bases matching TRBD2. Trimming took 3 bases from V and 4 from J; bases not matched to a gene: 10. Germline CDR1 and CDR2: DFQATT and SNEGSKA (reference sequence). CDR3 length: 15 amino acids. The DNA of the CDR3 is TGCAGTGCTAGCCTGTCTAGTAGCGGGTCAGATACGCAGTATTTT. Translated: CSASLSSSGSDTQYF.

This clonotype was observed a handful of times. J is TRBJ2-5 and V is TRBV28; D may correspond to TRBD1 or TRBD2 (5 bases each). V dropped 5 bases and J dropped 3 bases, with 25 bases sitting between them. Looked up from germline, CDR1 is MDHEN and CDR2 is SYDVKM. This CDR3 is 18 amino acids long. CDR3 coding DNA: TGTGCCAGCAGTCCTTGGGACCCTGGACCCAACAATAAAGAGACCCAGTACTTC. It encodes CASSPWDPGPNNKETQYF.

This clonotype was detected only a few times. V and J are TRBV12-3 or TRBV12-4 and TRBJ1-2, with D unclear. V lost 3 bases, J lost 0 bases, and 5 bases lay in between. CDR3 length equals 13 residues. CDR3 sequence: CASSFAANYGYTF. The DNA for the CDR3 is TGTGCCAGCAGTTTTGCAGCTAACTATGGCTACACCTTC.

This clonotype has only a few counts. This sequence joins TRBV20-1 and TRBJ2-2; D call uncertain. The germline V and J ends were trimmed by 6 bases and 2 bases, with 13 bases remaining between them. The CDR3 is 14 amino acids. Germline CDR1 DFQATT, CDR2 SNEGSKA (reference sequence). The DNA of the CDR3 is TGCAGTGCCCCTGAATCTAGAAACACCGGGGAGCTGTTTTTT. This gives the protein CSAPESRNTGELFF.

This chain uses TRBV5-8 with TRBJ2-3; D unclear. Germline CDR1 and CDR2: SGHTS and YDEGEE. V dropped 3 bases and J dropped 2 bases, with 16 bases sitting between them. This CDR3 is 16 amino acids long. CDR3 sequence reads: CASSSGEAYSTDTQYF. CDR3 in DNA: TGTGCCAGCAGCTCGGGCGAGGCATACTCCACAGATACGCAGTATTTT.

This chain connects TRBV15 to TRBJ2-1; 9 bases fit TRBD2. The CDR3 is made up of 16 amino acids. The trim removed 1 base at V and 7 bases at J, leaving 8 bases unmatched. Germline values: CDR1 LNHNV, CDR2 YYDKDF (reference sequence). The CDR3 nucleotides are TGTGCCACCAGCAGAGGGCCCAGCGGGGGGTCGAATGAGCAGTTCTTC. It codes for CATSRGPSGGSNEQFF.